This T cell receptor (beta chain) was sequenced in a study of spatial heterogeneity in lung cancer. Study-wide findings and caveats: Ubiquitous and regional expanded TCR counts correlated with ubiquitous and regional nonsynonymous mutations, respectively. Mutation tallies in tumors tracked expanded intratumoral alpha and beta TCR counts.

The CDR3 is 15 amino acids. V lost 0 bases and J 0 bases, leaving 10 bases between the germline ends. Germline CDR1 is SGHRS and CDR2 is YFSETQ. Described time point: sample taken at primary tumor resection. The donors comprised around 76 untreated early-stage non-small cell lung cancer patients. Unsorted whole RNA of tumor, nontumor lung or frozen PBMC was sequenced. This clonotype has only a few counts. What it binds is not known. One entry per CDR3 protein results from TCRdb running MiXCR on the 5' RACE reads. This sample has 16,000 or so distinct CDR3 sequences, with 6.5% to 7% found just once. The chain uses TRBV5-1 and TRBJ2-7; no firm D call. This material consisted of lung tumor tissue, taken at surgery. The clonotype comes from a female donor with early-stage non-small cell lung cancer. The CDR3 spells CASSLAGQNSYEQYF. The CDR3 region has the DNA TGCGCCAGCAGCTTGGCCGGGCAGAACTCCTACGAGCAGTACTTC.